This entry describes one T cell receptor (beta chain). The same CDR3 is also encoded by other DNA sequences in this sample. This sample is drawn from a study of control samples from healthy donors and cancer patients. The protocol was immunoSEQ multiplex PCR, while the TCRdb copy is restricted to in-frame clones and leaves out a portion. The table shows roughly 400,000 clones, with approximately 92% occurring only once. The CDR3 runs 14 residues. CDR1 is SGHRS, CDR2 YFSETQ, per germline. The junction had 0 bases not matched to a gene; V was cut back by 0 bases and J by 8 bases. Sequencing input: PBMCs. V usage is TRBV5-1 and J usage is TRBJ2-1, with 12 bases aligning to TRBD2. This clonotype was obtained from a man aged 35 to 55 with head and neck cancer. For the CDR3, the DNA is TGCGCCAGCAGCTTGGGACTAGCGGGGGATGAGCAGTTCTTC. Its translation is CASSLGLAGDEQFF.